Sequencing of this T cell receptor beta chain was carried out in a study of T cell repertoires in cytomegalovirus infection. Study in general: Both CMV infection and a matching HLA type were indicated by public TCR beta signatures. General study results and limits: Summed frequency of public TCR beta families distinguished CMV carriers with the relevant HLA. It was HLA-C-restricted CMV-specific TCR beta clonotypes that dominated the response ex vivo.

TCRdb passed the reads through MiXCR, listing each CDR3 protein once. The table lists 250,000 to 300,000 distinct CDR3 sequences, roughly a fifth of them singletons. This clonotype occurred many times. The antigen is unknown. Germline assignment: CDR1 MGHDK and CDR2 SYGVNS. Deletions cut 6 bases from V and 3 bases from J, with 15 bases between. The CDR3 covers 14 residues. The sequence came from a human donor in good health (CMV status not recorded). Some clones in this sample may be carry-over from other donors' samples. The chain combines TRBV25-1 with TRBJ2-7; a weak D match, TRBD1 (6 bases). This specimen was cultured PBMCs, taken from culture after CMV antigen stimulation. The CDR3 loop reads CASRPAGDNYEQYF. CDR3 sequence (DNA): TGTGCCAGCAGGCCCGCCGGGGACAACTACGAGCAGTACTTC.